These 20 T cell receptor beta chains were sequenced from one sample in a study of cytomegalovirus exposure and HLA in healthy donors (TCRdb year 2017). The method behind the library was the immunoSEQ multiplex PCR assay. For the multiplex PCR, a mixture combining 60 forward primers for TCR Vbeta segments and 13 reverse primers for TCR Jbeta segments was used. In TCRdb, the immuneACCESS table is reduced to in-frame sequences with V and J assigned. These tables do not hold every clone; where another copy was compared, an unresolved V gene accounts for under half, and the others remain unexplained. The sample table holds around 130,000 clones, of which around 83% were seen once. Roughly 2.5% of the sample is in the top ten clones. Sequencing was carried out using PBMCs. The receptors here all came from a man aged 45-60 years in good health and CMV-seronegative.

This chain's CDR3 is CASSAEQQTNSYEQYF. In DNA, the CDR3 is TGTGCCAGCAGCGCCGAACAGCAAACAAACTCCTACGAGCAGTACTTC. This chain uses TRBV9 with TRBJ2-7; D not certain. Germline CDR1 reads SGDLS; CDR2 reads YYNGEE. This CDR3 spans 16 amino acids. The V end lost 3 bases, the J end lost 0 bases, and 16 bases lay between the germline ends. Full variable domain (missing parts from reference TRBV9 and TRBJ2-7): DSGVTQTPKHLITATGQRVTLRCSPRSGDLSVYWYQQSLDQGLQFLIQYYNGEERAKGNILERFSAQQFPDLHSELNLSSLELGDSALYFCASSAEQQTNSYEQYFGPGTRLTVT.

This chain links TRBV2 with TRBJ1-1, with 7 nucleotides matching TRBD1. Germline loops: CDR1 SNHLY, CDR2 FYNNEI. The CDR3 covers 13 residues. J lost 3 bases, V lost 6 bases, and 4 bases had no gene match. CDR3 sequence: CASRQGSDTEAFF. DNA of the CDR3: TGTGCCAGCAGACAGGGGAGTGACACTGAAGCTTTCTTT.

The V gene is TRBV29-1, the J gene TRBJ2-5; 9 bases fit TRBD1. Germline V CDR1 and CDR2: SQVTM, ANQGSEA. CDR3 length: 12 residues. The trim removed 6 bases at V and 1 base at J, leaving 0 bases unmatched. The CDR3 bases are TGCAGCGTGGGACAGGGCCAAGAGACCCAGTACTTC. It yields the protein CSVGQGQETQYF.

The J gene is TRBJ2-2, the V gene TRBV7-8; 8 positions match TRBD1. This CDR3 spans 15 amino acids. Germline trimming cut 6 bases from V and 3 bases from J; bases unmatched to any gene: 6. Per germline, CDR1 SGHVS and CDR2 FQNEAQ. The CDR3 is CASRLRDRHTGELFF. The CDR3 DNA is TGTGCCAGCAGATTACGGGACAGGCACACCGGGGAGCTGTTTTTT.

Of note for this clone: At the DNA level, this CDR3 is encoded by other sequences in the same sample as well. The CDR3: CASSVPRQGDTEAFF. In nucleotides, the CDR3 is TGCGCCAGCAGCGTGCCTAGGCAGGGTGACACTGAAGCTTTCTTT. The chain joins TRBV5-1 to TRBJ1-1, with a possible D match to TRBD1 (5 bases). Trimming removed 4 bases from V and 3 bases from J, with 16 bases in between. CDR1 SGHRS and CDR2 YFSETQ come from the germline V gene. The CDR3 consists of 15 residues.

The CDR3 reads CASSQGGGGNTGELFF. CDR3 nucleotide sequence: TGCGCCAGCAGCCAAGGCGGAGGCGGGAACACCGGGGAGCTGTTTTTT. J is TRBJ2-2 and V is TRBV4-1, with a weak D call TRBD2 (5 bases). The CDR3 length is 16 residues. Between the trimmed V and J ends, which lost 1 base and 1 base, there was a span of 10 bases. Germline V CDR1 and CDR2: MGHRA, YSYEKL.

The chain couples TRBV7-8 to TRBJ2-3; 11 bases map to TRBD1. The germline V gene encodes CDR1 SGHVS and CDR2 FQNEAQ. CDR3 length equals 14 residues. With V trimmed by 8 bases and J by 6 bases, 7 bases remained unmatched. Here the CDR3 DNA reads TGTGCCAGCGGGCGGACAGGGGGCGCGGATACGCAGTATTTT. It encodes CASGRTGGADTQYF.

This clone was detected once. The chain joins TRBV27 to TRBJ2-7, with 7 bases lining up with TRBD1. V dropped 5 bases and J dropped 4; count of bases not matched to a gene: 14. CDR1 and CDR2 (germline): MNHEY, SMNVEV (reference sequence). The length of the CDR3 is 16 residues. DNA of the CDR3: TGTGCCAGCAGTCCGAGACCACAGGGGTCTGTTTACGAGCAGTACTTC. Translated: CASSPRPQGSVYEQYF.

The chain links TRBV2 to TRBJ1-6; tentative D call: TRBD1 (5 bases). Trimming stripped 0 bases from V and 12 bases from J, with 9 bases between. In germline, CDR1 is SNHLY, CDR2 FYNNEI. This CDR3 comprises 13 residues. The CDR3 loop is CASSEALRGPLHF. The CDR3, as DNA: TGTGCCAGCAGTGAAGCGCTTAGGGGACCCCTCCACTTT. The full variable domain, in which reference TRBV2 and TRBJ1-6 provide the parts outside the CDR3, is EPEVTQTPSHQVTQMGQEVILRCVPISNHLYFYWYRQILGQKVEFLVSFYNNEISEKSEIFDDQFSVERPDGSNFTLKIRSTKLEDSAMYFCASSEALRGPLHFGNGTRLTVT.

V and J are TRBV30 and TRBJ1-1, with D unclear. Germline loops: CDR1 GTSNPN, CDR2 SVGIG (reference sequence). V lost 5 bases to trimming and J lost 1 base, with 5 bases between them. The CDR3 is 11 amino acids. CDR3 in amino acids: CAWHKNTEAFF. DNA of the CDR3: TGTGCCTGGCACAAGAACACTGAAGCTTTCTTT.

J is TRBJ2-7 and V is TRBV2, with 11 bases aligning to TRBD1. V gave up 7 bases and J gave up 3 bases; unmatched junction bases: 5. The germline gives CDR1 SNHLY, CDR2 FYNNEI. This CDR3 contains 14 residues. CDR3 in amino acids: CASNGQGARYEQYF. The CDR3 region has the DNA TGTGCCAGCAACGGACAGGGGGCCCGCTACGAGCAGTACTTC.

The chain combines TRBV4-2 with TRBJ2-3, with TRBD2 matching 8 bases. The V gene's germline CDR1 is LGHNA and CDR2 YNFKEQ. This CDR3 comprises 15 residues. V trimming: 1 base; J trimming: 3 bases; junction bases outside the gene matches: 3. As DNA, the CDR3 is TGTGCCAGCAGCCAAGCAGCGGGGGAAACAGATACGCAGTATTTT. Residues: CASSQAAGETDTQYF.

This clone occurred a few times. The genes are TRBV4-1 and TRBJ1-4, with 7 bases that match TRBD1. V shed 5 bases and J 4 bases; nucleotides not matched to a gene: 7. CDR3 length equals 15 residues. CDR1 and CDR2 (germline): MGHRA, YSYEKL. The chain's CDR3 is CASSYSGQHNEKLFF. CDR3 coding DNA: TGCGCCAGCAGCTACTCGGGACAGCATAATGAAAAACTGTTTTTT.

CDR3 nucleotide sequence: TGTGCCATCCCGGGACAGGGGCCCACCGGGGAGCTGTTTTTT. The encoded protein is CAIPGQGPTGELFF. The chain links TRBV5-4 to TRBJ2-2, with 10 bases aligning to TRBD1. Germline V gene lookup returns CDR1 SGHNT and CDR2 YYREEE (reference sequence). The ends lost 9 bases at V and 4 bases at J; junction bases unmatched: 6. The CDR3 is 14 residues long.

This sequence joins TRBV5-6 and TRBJ1-1; D call uncertain. Trimming took 0 bases from V and 1 from J, leaving 4 bases between them. In germline, CDR1 is SGHDT, CDR2 YYEEEE. The CDR3 spans 13 residues. For the CDR3, the DNA is TGTGCCAGCAGCTTGGATAGGAACACTGAAGCTTTCTTT. Translated, it gives CASSLDRNTEAFF.

The chain is built from TRBV18 and TRBJ1-1; 7 bases line up with TRBD1. This CDR3 spans 14 amino acids. With 6 bases clipped from V and 4 bases from J, the junction kept 8 bases outside the gene matches. The germline V gene has CDR1 KGHSH and CDR2 LQKENI. The CDR3 DNA follows: TGTGCCAGCTCCAAAGACAGGGTGGGCACTGAAGCTTTCTTT. Protein: CASSKDRVGTEAFF.

This clone was recorded a few times. The rearrangement links TRBV10-3 to TRBJ2-3, with 8 bases fitting TRBD1. Unmatched junction bases numbered 6, after V lost 6 bases and J lost 4 bases. CDR3 length: 14 amino acids. Germline CDR1 is ENHRY and CDR2 is SYGVKD. The CDR3 region has the DNA TGTGCCATCAGGGAACAGGGGGGCGCAGATACGCAGTATTTT. Translating gives CAIREQGGADTQYF.

This clone has a single count. CDR3 DNA: TGTGCCAGCAGATATACCGGGACAGATCTTTATAGCAATCAGCCCCAGCATTTT. Its protein product is CASRYTGTDLYSNQPQHF. V is TRBV28 and J is TRBJ1-5; TRBD1 matches 7 bases. This CDR3 is built from 18 residues. The germline V gene encodes CDR1 MDHEN and CDR2 SYDVKM. V dropped 6 bases and J dropped 0; count of bases not matched to a gene: 14.

The chain couples TRBV5-1 to TRBJ2-3; 9 nucleotides align to TRBD2. Germline V gene sequence: CDR1 SGHRS, CDR2 YFSETQ. Germline trimming cut 4 bases from V and 5 bases from J; bases unmatched to any gene: 11. This CDR3 is 16 amino acids long. This chain's CDR3 is CASSKDGGGAVDTQYF. DNA of the CDR3: TGCGCCAGCAGCAAGGACGGCGGGGGGGCCGTAGATACGCAGTATTTT.

The rearrangement joins TRBV5-1 to TRBJ1-4; possible D gene TRBD1, 6 bases. Germline values: CDR1 SGHRS, CDR2 YFSETQ. The CDR3 has 15 amino acids. The V and J ends lost 4 bases and 2 bases respectively, with 12 bases between them. CDR3 residues: CASSPGGGTNEKLFF. For the CDR3, the DNA is TGCGCCAGCAGCCCCGGGGGGGGCACTAATGAAAAACTGTTTTTT.